Below are 32 T cell receptor beta chains sequenced from a single sample in a study of CD8 T cells in ankylosing spondylitis. Each CDR3 protein gets one entry after TCRdb re-called the 5' RACE reads with MiXCR. This sample carries approximately 240,000 distinct CDR3 sequences, 20% to 30% of them seen once, and the ten largest clones take 0.61%. Input material: blood, either unsorted or a sorted T cell fraction (not recorded which). These receptors all stem from a male donor with ankylosing spondylitis or in good health (not recorded which).

This clonotype has just a few counts. This chain links TRBV20-1 with TRBJ2-4; tentative D call: TRBD2 (6 bases). Germline loops: CDR1 DFQATT, CDR2 SNEGSKA (reference sequence). V was clipped by 3 bases and J by 8 bases, with 11 bases between them. The CDR3 totals 12 residues. CDR3 region: CSASGEVDIQYF. The CDR3 DNA reads as TGCAGTGCTAGTGGGGAGGTGGACATTCAGTACTTC.

This clonotype turned up a few times. The chain has TRBV5-1 and TRBJ2-5, with 8 bases fitting TRBD1. J was trimmed by 5 bases and V by 2 bases; bases with no gene match: 5. The CDR3 spans 14 residues. CDR1 is SGHRS and CDR2 is YFSETQ in the germline V gene. CDR3 DNA: TGCGCCAGCAGCTTCCTTGGACAGGGTGAGACCCAGTACTTC. Amino acid sequence: CASSFLGQGETQYF. The full variable domain, rest sourced from reference TRBV5-1 and TRBJ2-5, is KAGVTQTPRYLIKTRGQQVTLSCSPISGHRSVSWYQQTPGQGLQFLFEYFSETQRNKGNFPGRFSGRQFSNSRSEMNVSTLELGDSALYLCASSFLGQGETQYFGPGTRLLVL.

This clonotype was seen many times. This chain connects TRBV27 to TRBJ1-2; D uncertain. This CDR3 is built from 14 residues. In germline, CDR1 is MNHEY, CDR2 SMNVEV (reference sequence). V gave up 8 bases and J gave up 3 bases, with 16 bases separating them. The CDR3 sequence: CASRPREYDYGYTF. In nucleotides, the CDR3 is TGTGCCAGCCGACCCCGGGAATACGACTATGGCTACACCTTC.

Many counts were recorded for this clonotype. The chain combines TRBV10-3 with TRBJ1-5, with D unresolved. CDR1 is ENHRY and CDR2 is SYGVKD in the germline V gene. This CDR3 comprises 13 residues. V was trimmed by 4 bases and J by 5 bases, leaving 9 bases between them. This CDR3 reads CAISAGWDQPQHF. The CDR3 DNA reads as TGTGCCATCAGTGCGGGCTGGGATCAGCCCCAGCATTTT.

The genes are TRBV20-1 and TRBJ2-7; TRBD1 is a possible D gene (5 bases). The CDR3 has 14 residues. Germline values: CDR1 DFQATT, CDR2 SNEGSKA (reference sequence). Deletions cut 5 bases from V and 1 base from J, with 15 bases between. The CDR3: CSARDARVSYEQYF. The CDR3 nucleotides are TGCAGTGCTCGTGACGCCAGGGTTTCCTACGAGCAGTACTTC.

This clonotype occurred many times. The chain recombines TRBV5-1 with TRBJ1-1; D is unresolved. Trimming took 0 bases from V and 0 from J, leaving 6 bases between them. CDR1 SGHRS and CDR2 YFSETQ come from the germline V gene. The CDR3 has 14 amino acids. In DNA, the CDR3 is TGCGCCAGCAGCTTGGACAGAATGAACACTGAAGCTTTCTTT. It is translated as CASSLDRMNTEAFF.

At least ten counts were recorded for this clonotype. The CDR3: CSASLQGSSPLHF. The CDR3 nucleotides read TGCAGTGCTAGTCTGCAGGGGTCTTCACCCCTCCACTTT. The chain links TRBV20-1 to TRBJ1-6; maybe TRBD1 (6 bases). The V gene's germline CDR1 is DFQATT and CDR2 SNEGSKA (reference sequence). V gave up 3 bases and J gave up 9 bases, with 12 bases separating them. This CDR3 contains 13 residues.

The V gene is TRBV7-8, the J gene TRBJ2-7; TRBD1 matches at 7 bases. Germline CDR1 and CDR2: SGHVS and FQNEAQ. V shed 3 bases, J shed 2 bases, and the junction held 7 bases outside the gene matches. CDR3 length equals 15 residues. CDR3 nucleotides: TGTGCCAGCAGCTTCGGTACAGGGGTAACCTACGAGCAGTACTTC. Amino acid sequence: CASSFGTGVTYEQYF. Variable domain in full (rest from reference TRBV7-8 and TRBJ2-7): GAGVSQSPRYKVAKRGQDVALRCDPISGHVSLFWYQQALGQGPEFLTYFQNEAQLDKSGLPSDRFFAERPEGSVSTLKIQRTQQEDSAVYLCASSFGTGVTYEQYFGPGTRLTVT.

This clonotype was observed many times. One end of the junction is discordant with germline, which a read error may explain. This chain joins TRBV29-1 and TRBJ2-1; 10 nucleotides align to TRBD2. Germline loops: CDR1 SQVTM, CDR2 ANQGSEA. The CDR3 spans 19 residues. CDR3 amino acids: CSVEAEGSGGPSSYNEQFF. The CDR3 region has the DNA TGCAGCGTCGAAGCGGAGGGTAGCGGGGGGCCTAGCTCCTACAATGAGCAGTTCTTC.

The V call is TRBV6-1, the J call TRBJ2-3; weak D call: TRBD1 (6 bases). Germline V gene lookup returns CDR1 MNHNS and CDR2 SASEGT. Trimming removed 10 bases at V and 0 bases at J, with 14 bases between. The CDR3 sequence is 14 residues long. The CDR3 DNA reads TGTGCCACCTCTGGGGGCCCCAGCACAGATACGCAGTATTTT. Translated: CATSGGPSTDTQYF.

V is TRBV18 and J is TRBJ2-1; D is possibly TRBD1 (6 bases). Trimming took off 2 bases at V and 7 bases at J, with 18 bases between the two ends. CDR1 KGHSH and CDR2 LQKENI come from the germline V gene. CDR3 length: 16 residues. CDR3 region: CASSPTNGTKGNEQFF. The CDR3 DNA reads TGTGCCAGCTCACCAACAAACGGGACAAAGGGAAATGAGCAGTTCTTC.

This clonotype was observed at least ten times. This rearrangement joins TRBV29-1 to TRBJ2-5; TRBD1 is a possible D gene (5 bases). Germline V gene lookup returns CDR1 SQVTM and CDR2 ANQGSEA. V was clipped by 4 bases and J by 11 bases, with 17 bases between them. This CDR3 spans 12 amino acids. The CDR3 bases are TGCAGCGTTGCAAGGCAGGGAAGGTTTCAGTACTTC. As protein: CSVARQGRFQYF.

This clonotype was counted many times. The V gene is TRBV5-1, the J gene TRBJ1-4; D is possibly TRBD1 (5 bases). The CDR3 is 14 amino acids. Germline V gives CDR1 SGHRS, CDR2 YFSETQ. V was trimmed by 0 bases and J by 4 bases, leaving 7 bases between them. This CDR3 is CASSLGQHNEKLFF. In DNA, the CDR3 is TGCGCCAGCAGCTTGGGACAGCATAATGAAAAACTGTTTTTT. The variable domain in full, with the rest retrieved from reference TRBV5-1 and TRBJ1-4, is KAGVTQTPRYLIKTRGQQVTLSCSPISGHRSVSWYQQTPGQGLQFLFEYFSETQRNKGNFPGRFSGRQFSNSRSEMNVSTLELGDSALYLCASSLGQHNEKLFFGSGTQLSVL.

The V gene is TRBV6-1, the J gene TRBJ2-3; D is unclear. The germline V gene has CDR1 MNHNS and CDR2 SASEGT. Trimming left V 2 bases short and J 5 bases short, with 8 bases between. The CDR3 contains 13 residues. CDR3 region: CASSEWNRDTQYF. In nucleotides, the CDR3 is TGTGCCAGCAGTGAATGGAATCGAGATACGCAGTATTTT.

The CDR3 DNA is TGTGCCAGCTCACCAATCGGGACTAGCGGGGGGAATGAGCAGTTCTTC. It codes for CASSPIGTSGGNEQFF. V and J are TRBV18 and TRBJ2-1, with 15 nucleotides matching TRBD2. Germline trimming cut 2 bases from V and 7 bases from J; bases unmatched to any gene: 3. The CDR3 has 16 amino acids. Germline V gene lookup returns CDR1 KGHSH and CDR2 LQKENI.

The V and J genes are TRBV20-1 and TRBJ1-5; the D is unclear. Between the trimmed V and J ends, which lost 5 bases and 10 bases, there was a span of 9 bases. The CDR3 runs to 10 residues. Germline V CDR1 and CDR2: DFQATT, SNEGSKA (reference sequence). Here the CDR3 reads CSAGSKPQHF. The CDR3 nucleotides read TGCAGTGCTGGTTCCAAACCCCAGCATTTT.

The table lists this clonotype with a few counts. This chain uses TRBV20-1 with TRBJ2-3, with D perhaps matching TRBD2 (6 bases). CDR1 DFQATT and CDR2 SNEGSKA come from the germline V gene (reference sequence). V was clipped by 0 bases and J by 2 bases, with 15 bases between them. This CDR3 contains 16 residues. The CDR3 is CSARDPGVGSTDTQYF. The CDR3 region has the DNA TGCAGTGCTAGAGATCCGGGGGTGGGGTCCACAGATACGCAGTATTTT.

The table lists this clonotype with many counts. This sequence joins TRBV6-5 and TRBJ1-2; D gene uncertain. Deletions cut 0 bases from V and 4 bases from J, with 12 bases between. The CDR3 extends over 15 amino acids. Germline values: CDR1 MNHEY, CDR2 SVGAGI. Here the CDR3 DNA reads TGTGCCAGCAGTTACTCGACGGGAGGAGGCTATGGCTACACCTTC. Protein sequence: CASSYSTGGGYGYTF.

The rearrangement joins TRBV5-1 to TRBJ1-4; D unclear. The V gene lost 2 bases and the J gene lost 1 base, with 15 bases spanning the gap. CDR3 size: 17 residues. CDR1 is SGHRS and CDR2 is YFSETQ in the germline V gene. CDR3 nucleotides: TGCGCCAGCAGCTTTCTCCCCCAGGCGGGAACTAATGAAAAACTGTTTTTT. Protein: CASSFLPQAGTNEKLFF.

This clonotype was seen only a few times. This rearrangement joins TRBV7-2 to TRBJ2-1; D not certain. V was clipped by 6 bases and J by 5 bases, with 8 bases between them. CDR1 and CDR2 from the germline V gene are SGHTA and FQGNSA. The CDR3 covers 12 residues. For the CDR3, the DNA is TGTGCCAGCAGTGCTCTGAACAATGAGCAGTTCTTC. Translating gives CASSALNNEQFF.

This clonotype was seen a few times. The chain carries TRBV19 and TRBJ1-1, with 9 bases matching TRBD1. J gave up 1 base and V 3 bases, and 3 bases lay outside the gene matches. The V gene's germline CDR1 is LNHDA and CDR2 SQIVND (reference sequence). CDR3 length: 15 residues. This CDR3 reads CASSMGQGTNTEAFF. The DNA for the CDR3 is TGTGCCAGTAGTATGGGACAGGGAACGAACACTGAAGCTTTCTTT.

The V and J genes are TRBV20-1 and TRBJ2-1; D may be TRBD2 (5 bases). The CDR3 length is 14 residues. Germline V gene sequence: CDR1 DFQATT, CDR2 SNEGSKA (reference sequence). V lost 0 bases, J lost 5 bases, and 11 bases lay in between. The DNA for the CDR3 is TGCAGTGCTAGAGATACGGGATCCCACAATGAGCAGTTCTTC. Its translation: CSARDTGSHNEQFF.

The CDR3 nucleotides read TGTGCCAGCAGTTCCCTGTTTAGGGACACTGAAGCTTTCTTT. Encoded protein: CASSSLFRDTEAFF. The rearrangement uses TRBV6-5 and TRBJ1-1; D is uncertain. This CDR3 has 14 residues. V gave up 4 bases and J gave up 3 bases, with 12 bases separating them. Germline V CDR1 and CDR2: MNHEY, SVGAGI.

At least ten counts were recorded for this clonotype. The chain links TRBV19 to TRBJ2-5, with unresolved D. There are 14 residues in the CDR3. Between the trimmed V and J ends, which lost 6 bases and 0 bases, there was a span of 11 bases. CDR1 is LNHDA, CDR2 SQIVND, per germline (reference sequence). The CDR3 DNA follows: TGTGCCAGTAGCAAGTGGGGAAACCAAGAGACCCAGTACTTC. It translates to CASSKWGNQETQYF.

This clonotype has just a few counts. The chain combines TRBV28 with TRBJ1-1; D is unresolved. This CDR3 spans 16 amino acids. V lost 8 bases and J 7 bases, leaving 26 bases between the germline ends. Germline loops: CDR1 MDHEN, CDR2 SYDVKM. The CDR3 is CASGSTNSLLVNEAFF. The CDR3 DNA sequence: TGTGCCAGCGGCTCGACGAACTCCCTATTGGTTAATGAAGCTTTCTTT.

This clonotype came up many times. The rearrangement links TRBV29-1 to TRBJ2-5; the D is unclear. Trimming removed 4 bases from V and 8 bases from J, with 17 bases in between. CDR3 size: 13 residues. Germline loops: CDR1 SQVTM, CDR2 ANQGSEA. The CDR3 sequence is CSVAGPLSGTQYF. CDR3 nucleotides: TGCAGCGTTGCTGGGCCTCTGAGTGGAACCCAGTACTTC.

This clonotype was counted between two and nine times. V is TRBV10-3 and J is TRBJ2-5; D gene uncertain. The V end lost 0 bases, the J end lost 4 bases, and 6 bases lay between the germline ends. The germline gives CDR1 ENHRY, CDR2 SYGVKD. The CDR3 contains 13 residues. DNA of the CDR3: TGTGCCATCAGTGAGTCGACTCCAGAGACCCAGTACTTC. Amino acid sequence: CAISESTPETQYF.

The chain employs TRBV12-3 or TRBV12-4 and TRBJ2-7; D may correspond to TRBD1 or TRBD2 (5 bases each). The CDR3 contains 14 residues. V was trimmed by 3 bases and J by 0 bases, leaving 9 bases between them. Here the CDR3 DNA reads TGTGCCAGCAGTTTGGGACGGATCTCCTACGAGCAGTACTTC. Amino acid sequence: CASSLGRISYEQYF.

This clonotype was found many times. The J gene is TRBJ2-1, the V gene TRBV20-1; 14 bases are shared with TRBD2. Trimming cost V 7 bases and J 10 bases; bases outside gene matches: 6. Germline V gene data show CDR1 as DFQATT and CDR2 as SNEGSKA (reference sequence). The CDR3 spans 13 residues. In nucleotides, the CDR3 is TGCAGTGTGACTAGCGGGGGGGCAGAGGAGCAGTTCTTC. As protein: CSVTSGGAEEQFF.

The V call is TRBV3-1, the J call TRBJ2-5; D gene uncertain. This CDR3 has 15 amino acids. Trimming cost V 5 bases and J 2 bases, with 15 bases left between them. Looked up from germline, CDR1 is LGHDT and CDR2 is YNNKEL (reference sequence). DNA of the CDR3: TGTGCCAGCAGCTCCTCGGTGAAAAATCAAGAGACCCAGTACTTC. This gives the protein CASSSSVKNQETQYF.

This clonotype was found many times. This rearrangement joins TRBV11-1 to TRBJ2-7; 8 bases align to TRBD1. Germline CDR1 and CDR2: SGHAT and FQDESV (reference sequence). The CDR3 spans 14 residues. Trimming removed 4 bases from V and 3 bases from J; junction bases left unmatched: 5. The CDR3 sequence is CASSSRTGSYEQYF. The CDR3 DNA reads as TGTGCCAGCAGCTCAAGGACAGGGAGCTACGAGCAGTACTTC.

This clonotype was counted ten times or more. This rearrangement joins TRBV20-1 to TRBJ1-1; no clear D. The V end was cut by 4 bases, the J end by 1 base, with 13 bases between. CDR1 and CDR2 from the germline V gene are DFQATT and SNEGSKA (reference sequence). This CDR3 spans 14 amino acids. CDR3 region: CSANQPTANTEAFF. The CDR3 DNA follows: TGCAGTGCTAACCAGCCTACGGCGAACACTGAAGCTTTCTTT.